The 14 T cell receptor beta chains presented below share a single source sample, sequenced in a study of identical twins. Each CDR3 protein gets one entry after TCRdb re-called the 5' RACE reads with MiXCR. The repertoire holds roughly 350,000 distinct CDR3 sequences, with more than 9% as singletons. Another study also made use of these data, one on yellow fever vaccine responses in identical twins.

Sequencing input: CD8+ T cells sorted from blood. The receptors stem from a woman aged 18-29 years in good health.

There are many counts of this clonotype. The V and J genes are TRBV12-3 or TRBV12-4 and TRBJ2-7; D is unresolved. This CDR3 spans 13 amino acids. The germline V and J ends were trimmed by 3 bases and 5 bases, with 11 bases remaining between them. The CDR3 sequence is CASSLGGPDEQYF. CDR3 nucleotide sequence: TGTGCCAGCAGTTTGGGTGGGCCGGACGAGCAGTACTTC.

This clonotype was observed a few times. The chain links TRBV4-2 to TRBJ2-3, with 9 bases aligning to TRBD1. The CDR3 loop spans 15 amino acids. V lost 4 bases, J lost 4 bases, and 6 bases stayed unmatched. Germline loops: CDR1 LGHNA, CDR2 YNFKEQ. The CDR3 DNA reads as TGTGCCAGCAGCCCCACCACAGGGGGCTCAGATACGCAGTATTTT. This codes for CASSPTTGGSDTQYF.

V gene TRBV11-2 combines with J gene TRBJ2-1; D unclear. Trimming pared 5 bases from V and 1 base from J, leaving 21 bases between. Germline V gene lookup returns CDR1 SGHAT and CDR2 FQNNGV. The CDR3 has 18 amino acids. The CDR3 is CASSLQTSLTQSYNEQFF. The CDR3 DNA sequence: TGTGCCAGCAGCCTCCAGACCTCTTTGACCCAGTCCTACAATGAGCAGTTCTTC.

The chain couples TRBV7-6 to TRBJ2-1, with 10 bases identical to TRBD1. The CDR3 extends over 14 amino acids. J lost 7 bases, V lost 1 base, and 1 base had no gene match. CDR1 and CDR2 from the germline V gene are SGHVS and FNYEAQ. Written as DNA, the CDR3 is TGTGCCAGCAGCTTAGGGGGACAGGGGAATGAGCAGTTCTTC. Protein: CASSLGGQGNEQFF. The full variable domain, completed using reference TRBV7-6 and TRBJ2-1, is GAGVSQSPRYKVTKRGQDVALRCDPISGHVSLYWYRQALGQGPEFLTYFNYEAQQDKSGLPNDRFSAERPEGSISTLTIQRTEQRDSAMYRCASSLGGQGNEQFFGPGTRLTVL.

Turning to this clonotype: An end of the junction differs from the germline gene, which may be a read error. The rearrangement uses TRBV20-1 and TRBJ2-4; 7 bases map to TRBD2. Germline CDR1 DFQATT, CDR2 SNEGSKA (reference sequence). This CDR3 is 18 amino acids long. Written as DNA, the CDR3 is TGCTGTGCTAGAGCCCTGACTAGCTCCGTCCTGGCCAAAAACATTCAGTACTTC. Translation gives CCARALTSSVLAKNIQYF.

A few counts support this clonotype. The chain recombines TRBV7-9 with TRBJ1-2; 8 bases are a match to TRBD1. The V and J ends lost 5 bases and 4 bases, in that order; junction bases with no gene match: 9. Germline CDR1 reads SEHNR; CDR2 reads FQNEAQ (reference sequence). CDR3 length: 15 residues. The CDR3 reads CASSPPSGGFYGYTF. For the CDR3, the DNA is TGTGCCAGCAGCCCGCCCTCAGGGGGCTTCTATGGCTACACCTTC.

This clonotype was recorded only once. CDR3 in amino acids: CASTPGYNEQFF. The CDR3 DNA sequence: TGTGCCAGCACCCCCGGATACAATGAGCAGTTCTTC. The chain carries TRBV12-3 or TRBV12-4 and TRBJ2-1; D unclear. Trimming took off 7 bases at V and 4 bases at J, with 8 bases between the two ends. The CDR3 is 12 residues long.

The rearrangement joins TRBV11-3 to TRBJ2-1; D may be TRBD1 or TRBD2 (5 bases each). V gave up 0 bases and J gave up 0 bases, with 9 bases separating them. The CDR3 is made up of 16 amino acids. The germline V gene encodes CDR1 SGHNT and CDR2 YENEEA. The CDR3 DNA is TGTGCCAGCAGCTTAGATGGGGGATCCTCCTACAATGAGCAGTTCTTC. Translating gives CASSLDGGSSYNEQFF. Drawing the rest from reference TRBV11-3 and TRBJ2-1, the complete variable domain is EAGVVQSPRYKIIEKKQPVAFWCNPISGHNTLYWYLQNLGQGPELLIRYENEEAVDDSQLPKDRFSAERLKGVDSTLKIQPAELGDSAVYLCASSLDGGSSYNEQFFGPGTRLTVL.

The table lists this clonotype with many counts. The rearrangement uses TRBV12-3 or TRBV12-4 and TRBJ2-5; D may be TRBD1 (6 bases). Trimming removed 2 bases at V and 4 bases at J, with 14 bases between. This CDR3 spans 15 amino acids. In DNA form, the CDR3 reads TGTGCCAGCAGTTTACCAGGGGCGCTTCGAGAGACCCAGTACTTC. This codes for CASSLPGALRETQYF.

In DNA form, the CDR3 reads TGTGCCAGCAGCGTAGGCGGGAGGCTCGACGAGCAGTACTTC. It yields the protein CASSVGGRLDEQYF. This chain connects TRBV9 to TRBJ2-7; 8 bases match TRBD2. In germline, CDR1 is SGDLS, CDR2 YYNGEE. This CDR3 contains 14 residues. V lost 0 bases and J lost 5; bases outside the gene matches: 4.

This clonotype was observed a few times. This chain uses TRBV10-3 with TRBJ2-1, with TRBD1 identical over 10 bases. The length of the CDR3 is 14 residues. With V trimmed by 11 bases and J by 7 bases, 11 bases remained unmatched. In germline, CDR1 is ENHRY, CDR2 SYGVKD. The CDR3 bases are TGTGCCTGCTGCGGGACAGGGGTTGTAAATGAGCAGTTCTTC. Its translation is CACCGTGVVNEQFF.

This clonotype was recorded a few times. This chain connects TRBV6-4 to TRBJ2-3; D tentatively reads TRBD1 or TRBD2 (5 bases each). This CDR3 is 15 amino acids long. The V gene's germline CDR1 is MRHNA and CDR2 SNTAGT. Trimming removed 5 bases from V and 0 bases from J, with 12 bases in between. The CDR3, as DNA: TGTGCCAGCAGTAAGGACGGGGCTAGCACAGATACGCAGTATTTT. Translation gives CASSKDGASTDTQYF.

This clonotype was detected only a few times. This chain links TRBV6-5 with TRBJ1-5; D might be TRBD1 (6 bases). The CDR3 is made up of 14 amino acids. V was shortened by 2 bases and J by 3 bases, with 8 bases between the two germline ends. The germline CDR1 and CDR2 sequences are MNHEY and SVGAGI. CDR3 nucleotides: TGTGCCAGCAGTTACAGGGGGATCAATCAGCCCCAGCATTTT. Translating gives CASSYRGINQPQHF.

This clonotype was counted a few times. This sequence joins TRBV29-1 and TRBJ2-1; 9 bases match TRBD1. In germline, CDR1 is SQVTM, CDR2 ANQGSEA. The CDR3 has 14 amino acids. The ends lost 0 bases at V and 7 bases at J; junction bases unmatched: 4. This chain's CDR3 is CSVEEQGARNEQFF. The CDR3 coding sequence is TGCAGCGTTGAAGAACAGGGGGCGCGAAATGAGCAGTTCTTC.